This T cell receptor (beta chain) was documented in a study of cytomegalovirus exposure and HLA in healthy donors. Overall study results and limits: There were some V segments, including TRBV6-2 and TRBV6-3, excluded as indistinguishable.

Comments on this clone: Its antigen remains unidentified.

With 60 Vbeta and 13 Jbeta primers, the PCR was carried out. TCRdb's copy holds only in-frame clones and misses some; the assay was immunoSEQ multiplex PCR. The sample records about 180,000 clones, roughly 80% being singletons. Germline CDR1 and CDR2: SGHTA and FQGNSA. Unmatched junction bases numbered 14, after V lost 5 bases and J lost 5 bases. There are 18 residues in the CDR3. Material: PBMCs. This receptor was taken from a young man in good health and CMV-seronegative. V usage is TRBV7-2 and J usage is TRBJ2-2, with 10 bases aligning to TRBD2. The CDR3 DNA is TGTGCCAGCAGCCAACAGAGGCTAGCGGGAGCGGGGACCGGGGAGCTGTTTTTT. Amino acids: CASSQQRLAGAGTGELFF. The full variable domain, in which reference TRBV7-2 and TRBJ2-2 provide the parts outside the CDR3, is GAGVSQSPSNKVTEKGKDVELRCDPISGHTALYWYRQSLGQGLEFLIYFQGNSAPDKSGLPSDRFSAERTGGSVSTLTIQRTQQEDSAVYLCASSQQRLAGAGTGELFFGEGSRLTVL.